This record looks at one T cell receptor (beta chain) sequence and its context. The record originates from a study of blood T cell repertoires in COVID-19. Study-level information: COVID-19 samples, acute and convalescent, were from the United States, Italy and Spain. Sources were T cells, B-cell-depleted T cells, or PBMCs; the material itself was cDNA or gDNA.

Germline CDR1 and CDR2: MNHEY and SVGAGI. This CDR3 spans 15 amino acids. Trimming removed 6 bases at V and 13 bases at J, with 22 bases between. As originally analysed: Amplification with reference gene primers provided the estimates of nucleated cell counts. Assay: immunoSEQ multiplex PCR; the TCRdb copy retains only in-frame clones and omits some. That table furnishes V, J and clone size, whereas the DNA furnished D and trimming. Of approximately 260,000 clones listed, roughly 90% are singletons. J is TRBJ1-6 and V is TRBV6-5, with TRBD1 as a possible D gene (6 bases). Sequencing used peripheral blood. The receptor's source is a woman between 40 and 55 years old who had recovered from COVID-19. For the CDR3, the DNA is TGTGCCAGCAGGATACAGGGCTACATGCCTCAGCCCCTCCACTTT. Translation: CASRIQGYMPQPLHF.